This T cell receptor beta chain is from a study of naive and memory T cell subsets. Four PCR rounds used nested alpha and beta constant region primers plus the SP2 primer. Alpha and beta constant region primers primed reverse transcription for blood and skin samples. From the 5' RACE reads, TCRdb called clonotypes with MiXCR, one entry per CDR3 protein. The sample holds approximately 49,000 distinct CDR3 sequences; approximately 4.8% are singletons and the top ten take around 0.84%. The V segment lost 5 bases and the J segment 7 bases; nucleotides outside the gene matches: 14. Germline V gene data show CDR1 as SGHTA and CDR2 as FQGNSA. The CDR3 sequence is 18 residues long. In this sample, this clonotype turned up many times. The library had UMIs added by 3' ligation of an oligonucleotide to TCR cDNA. Whole-blood samples were around 2.5 ml of peripheral blood from healthy adult volunteers. Unsorted total RNA, roughly 1 to 1000 ng, was DNase treated before reverse transcription.

J is TRBJ2-1 and V is TRBV7-2, with 13 bases aligning to TRBD2. This TCR came from a female donor in good health. The chain's CDR3 is CASSARPGLAGWKNEQFF. Written as DNA, the CDR3 is TGTGCCAGCAGCGCTCGGCCGGGACTAGCGGGGTGGAAGAATGAGCAGTTCTTC.